Below are 25 T cell receptor beta chains sequenced from a single sample in a study of CD8 T cells in ankylosing spondylitis. One entry per CDR3 protein results from TCRdb running MiXCR on the 5' RACE reads. This table holds hundreds of thousands of distinct CDR3 sequences, about 20% found once. The sample was blood, either unsorted or a sorted T cell fraction (not recorded which). The receptors here all came from a male donor with ankylosing spondylitis or in good health (not recorded which).

This clonotype was observed a few times. V usage is TRBV5-6 and J usage is TRBJ1-1; D is unresolved. Per the germline V gene, CDR1 is SGHDT and CDR2 is YYEEEE. The CDR3 loop spans 14 amino acids. Trimming left V 2 bases short and J 5 bases short, with 13 bases between. CDR3 nucleotides: TGTGCCAGCAGCTTCTGGGGTCAAGGGACTGAAGCTTTCTTT. Translation gives CASSFWGQGTEAFF.

The chain combines TRBV12-3 or TRBV12-4 with TRBJ2-3; a possible D gene is TRBD1 (6 bases). CDR3 length equals 16 residues. V lost 10 bases and J lost 0, with 20 bases in between. The CDR3 loop reads CATSAGFRGSTDTQYF. The CDR3 DNA reads TGTGCCACCTCCGCCGGATTCAGGGGTAGCACAGATACGCAGTATTTT.

V gene TRBV7-9 combines with J gene TRBJ2-1, with 8 bases lining up with TRBD2. The CDR3 extends over 15 amino acids. Germline V gene sequence: CDR1 SEHNR, CDR2 FQNEAQ (reference sequence). V lost 7 bases and J lost 8; bases outside the gene matches: 13. Here the CDR3 DNA reads TGTGCCAGCACCCTCCGGACTAGCCATCTTGATGAGCAGTTCTTC. This translates into CASTLRTSHLDEQFF.

The chain employs TRBV7-3 and TRBJ2-5; 8 bases match TRBD1. The CDR3 covers 14 residues. CDR1 and CDR2 (germline): SGHTA, FQGTGA. With 5 bases clipped from V and 4 bases from J, the junction kept 6 bases outside the gene matches. The CDR3 sequence is CASSLTGGLETQYF. Written as DNA, the CDR3 is TGTGCCAGCAGCCTCACAGGGGGTTTAGAGACCCAGTACTTC.

This clonotype was found a few times. The chain couples TRBV4-1 to TRBJ2-2; 8 bases agree with TRBD1. Germline V gives CDR1 MGHRA, CDR2 YSYEKL. Trimming at V came to 3 bases and at J to 7 bases, leaving 13 bases not matched to a gene. There are 17 residues in the CDR3. The CDR3 is CASSQAGTGIFNGELFF. The CDR3 region has the DNA TGCGCCAGCAGCCAGGCCGGGACAGGCATTTTCAACGGGGAGCTGTTTTTT.

This clonotype was recorded only once. The V call is TRBV19, the J call TRBJ2-7; D perhaps matches TRBD1 (6 bases). The CDR3 runs 14 residues. The V end was cut by 4 bases, the J end by 0 bases, with 10 bases between. Germline lookup yields CDR1 LNHDA and CDR2 SQIVND (reference sequence). The CDR3 protein is CASSTQGPSYEQYF. The CDR3 region has the DNA TGTGCCAGTAGTACTCAGGGGCCCTCCTACGAGCAGTACTTC.

This rearrangement joins TRBV10-3 to TRBJ2-7; D ambiguous. The CDR3 loop spans 13 amino acids. V lost 10 bases, J lost 3 bases, and 16 bases lay in between. The germline gives CDR1 ENHRY, CDR2 SYGVKD. The DNA of the CDR3 is TGTGCCACGTTACAGTCTCAAATCTACGAGCAGTACTTC. Translated: CATLQSQIYEQYF.

The chain employs TRBV3-1 and TRBJ2-2; the D gene is possibly TRBD2 (6 bases). CDR3 length: 16 residues. Trimming took 5 bases from V and 8 from J, leaving 21 bases between them. Per germline, CDR1 LGHDT and CDR2 YNNKEL (reference sequence). CDR3 nucleotide sequence: TGTGCCAGCAGCGAAGGAGTGACTAGTACCCAAGGGGAGCTGTTTTTT. Protein product: CASSEGVTSTQGELFF.

This clonotype appeared a few times. The V call is TRBV27, the J call TRBJ2-7; D is uncertain. The CDR3 covers 12 residues. With 5 bases removed from V and 8 bases from J, the gap between germline ends came to 13 bases. Germline CDR1 MNHEY, CDR2 SMNVEV (reference sequence). The CDR3 sequence: CASSPPAAQQYF. The DNA of the CDR3 is TGTGCCAGCAGTCCTCCTGCCGCCCAGCAGTACTTC.

This clonotype was seen a handful of times. The V gene is TRBV7-9, the J gene TRBJ1-3; D is uncertain. With 4 bases removed from V and 0 bases from J, the gap between germline ends came to 4 bases. The CDR3 has 13 residues. Germline CDR1 and CDR2: SEHNR and FQNEAQ (reference sequence). CDR3 amino acids: CASSWSSGNTIYF. Written as DNA, the CDR3 is TGTGCCAGCAGCTGGAGCTCTGGAAACACCATATATTTT. The entire variable domain, with the rest obtained from reference TRBV7-9 and TRBJ1-3, is as follows: DTGVSQNPRHKITKRGQNVTFRCDPISEHNRLYWYRQTLGQGPEFLTYFQNEAQLEKSRLLSDRFSAERPKGSFSTLEIQRTEQGDSAMYLCASSWSSGNTIYFGEGSWLTVV.

Only a few counts were recorded for this clonotype. V usage is TRBV7-9 and J usage is TRBJ2-3; D may be TRBD1 (6 bases). V shed 5 bases and J shed 5 bases, with 17 bases lying between them. This CDR3 region has 15 residues. The germline V gene has CDR1 SEHNR and CDR2 FQNEAQ (reference sequence). The CDR3 protein is CASSPPNREKDTQYF. CDR3 nucleotides: TGTGCCAGCAGCCCCCCCAACAGGGAGAAAGATACGCAGTATTTT. Based on the CDR3 plus reference TRBV7-9 and TRBJ2-3, the full variable domain is DTGVSQNPRHKITKRGQNVTFRCDPISEHNRLYWYRQTLGQGPEFLTYFQNEAQLEKSRLLSDRFSAERPKGSFSTLEIQRTEQGDSAMYLCASSPPNREKDTQYFGPGTRLTVL.

The chain employs TRBV29-1 and TRBJ2-5; D may be TRBD2 (6 bases). The CDR3 has 14 residues. Trimming left V 0 bases short and J 7 bases short, with 15 bases between. In germline, CDR1 is SQVTM, CDR2 ANQGSEA. CDR3 DNA sequence: TGCAGCGTTGAAGATAGATTCGGGGGAGGGACCCAGTACTTC. It is translated as CSVEDRFGGGTQYF.

This clonotype was seen only a few times. This chain links TRBV29-1 with TRBJ2-2, with no clear D. Trimming removed 4 bases at V and 2 bases at J, with 8 bases between. The CDR3 loop spans 13 amino acids. The germline CDR1 and CDR2 sequences are SQVTM and ANQGSEA. CDR3 loop: CSVVTSNTGELFF. For the CDR3, the DNA is TGCAGCGTTGTGACATCTAACACCGGGGAGCTGTTTTTT.

The genes are TRBV4-2 and TRBJ2-7; D call uncertain. From germline, CDR1 is LGHNA and CDR2 YNFKEQ. V lost 0 bases to trimming and J lost 3 bases, with 12 bases between them. The CDR3 is 15 residues long. This chain's CDR3 is CASSQDWQSLYEQYF. In nucleotides, the CDR3 is TGTGCCAGCAGCCAAGATTGGCAGAGCCTCTACGAGCAGTACTTC.

The V call is TRBV27, the J call TRBJ2-3; 9 bases match TRBD2. Germline lookup yields CDR1 MNHEY and CDR2 SMNVEV (reference sequence). J gave up 4 bases and V 2 bases, and 4 bases lay outside the gene matches. The length of the CDR3 is 15 residues. In DNA form, the CDR3 reads TGTGCCAGCAGTTTAGGGCGGGGGGGCGCAGATACGCAGTATTTT. This translates into CASSLGRGGADTQYF.

This clonotype was seen only a few times. The rearrangement uses TRBV10-3 and TRBJ1-1; no clear D. The ends were cut back, 3 bases at V and 1 base at J, with 12 bases in the middle. Germline lookup yields CDR1 ENHRY and CDR2 SYGVKD. The CDR3 is 15 amino acids. As DNA, the CDR3 is TGTGCCATCAGTGAATCCAGGACCAAGAACACTGAAGCTTTCTTT. Residues: CAISESRTKNTEAFF.

This clonotype was counted ten times or more. J is TRBJ2-1 and V is TRBV12-3 or TRBV12-4, with D perhaps TRBD1 (5 bases). Trimming removed 3 bases at V and 13 bases at J, with 16 bases between. The CDR3 has 13 amino acids. The CDR3 sequence: CASSLGRLTGQFF. CDR3 in DNA: TGTGCCAGCAGTTTGGGTCGGTTAACAGGACAGTTCTTC.

The chain couples TRBV29-1 to TRBJ2-1; D is perhaps TRBD1 or TRBD2 (5 bases each). CDR1 SQVTM and CDR2 ANQGSEA come from the germline V gene. The CDR3 length is 13 residues. The CDR3 DNA reads as TGCAAGGGAGAGGGGAAACTGTGGAATGAGCAGTTCTTC. This sequence encodes CKGEGKLWNEQFF.

In this sample, this clonotype turned up a few times. The genes are TRBV6-2 or TRBV6-3 and TRBJ2-1; D is uncertain. CDR3 length: 14 residues. Germline CDR1 is MNHEY and CDR2 is SVGEGT. V was clipped by 5 bases and J by 2 bases, with 10 bases between them. The CDR3: CASSTSGPYNEQFF. The CDR3 bases are TGTGCCAGCAGTACTTCCGGGCCCTACAATGAGCAGTTCTTC.

This chain connects TRBV4-1 to TRBJ1-5; possibly TRBD1 for D (5 bases). CDR1 and CDR2 from the germline V gene are MGHRA and YSYEKL. The CDR3 totals 15 residues. V was shortened by 1 base and J by 3 bases, with 10 bases between the two germline ends. The CDR3 coding sequence is TGCGCCAGCAGCCAAGGGGAGGGGATCAATCAGCCCCAGCATTTT. This encodes CASSQGEGINQPQHF.

The chain uses TRBV19 and TRBJ2-1, with D uncertain. Trimming pared 0 bases from V and 7 bases from J, leaving 16 bases between. Germline CDR1 and CDR2: LNHDA and SQIVND (reference sequence). The CDR3 is 16 residues long. CDR3: CASSIEGGELPNEQFF. For the CDR3, the DNA is TGTGCCAGTAGTATAGAGGGTGGCGAACTCCCGAATGAGCAGTTCTTC.

This clonotype was seen only a few times. This chain joins TRBV29-1 and TRBJ2-5; TRBD2 matches at 7 bases. The germline V gene has CDR1 SQVTM and CDR2 ANQGSEA. This CDR3 is built from 13 residues. CDR3 loop: CSTKPGLQETQYF. CDR3 nucleotide sequence: TGCAGTACCAAACCGGGACTACAAGAGACCCAGTACTTC. The whole variable domain, remainder taken from reference TRBV29-1 and TRBJ2-5, is SAVISQKPSRDICQRGTSLTIQCQVDSQVTMMFWYRQQPGQSLTLIATANQGSEATYESGFVIDKFPISRPNLTFSTLTVSNMSPEDSSIYLCSTKPGLQETQYFGPGTRLLVL.

The chain links TRBV25-1 to TRBJ2-2; the match to TRBD1 covers 7 bases. The CDR3 has 17 residues. The ends lost 2 bases at V and 5 bases at J; junction bases unmatched: 11. CDR1 MGHDK and CDR2 SYGVNS come from the germline V gene. CDR3 nucleotides: TGTGCCAGCAGTGAACACGACGCGACAGGGAGAACCGGGGAGCTGTTTTTT. Its translation: CASSEHDATGRTGELFF. Together with reference TRBV25-1 and TRBJ2-2, the CDR3 gives the full variable domain: EADIYQTPRYLVIGTGKKITLECSQTMGHDKMYWYQQDPGMELHLIHYSYGVNSTEKGDLSSESTVSRIRTEHFPLTLESARPSHTSQYLCASSEHDATGRTGELFFGEGSRLTVL.

The gene calls are TRBV29-1 and TRBJ2-2; 9 bases match TRBD1. The J segment lost 6 bases and the V segment lost 3 bases, leaving 5 bases of the junction unmatched. The CDR3 totals 14 residues. Germline V gene sequence: CDR1 SQVTM, CDR2 ANQGSEA. For the CDR3, the DNA is TGCAGCGTTGAGGGAGACAGGGGGGCCGGGGAGCTGTTTTTT. Translated: CSVEGDRGAGELFF.

This clonotype turned up a few times. The gene calls are TRBV13 and TRBJ2-7, with 7 positions matching TRBD1. The V gene end was trimmed by 2 bases and the J gene end by 0 bases; junction bases not matched to a gene: 10. The CDR3 contains 17 residues. Germline-derived CDR1 and CDR2 are PRHDT and FYEKMQ (reference sequence). The CDR3 nucleotides are TGTGCCAGCAGCTTAAGAGGGGGCGGTCCCCTCTCCTACGAGCAGTACTTC. It specifies CASSLRGGGPLSYEQYF. Full variable domain (outside the CDR3, taken from reference TRBV13 and TRBJ2-7): AAGVIQSPRHLIKEKRETATLKCYPIPRHDTVYWYQQGPGQDPQFLISFYEKMQSDKGSIPDRFSAQQFSDYHSELNMSSLELGDSALYFCASSLRGGGPLSYEQYFGPGTRLTVT.